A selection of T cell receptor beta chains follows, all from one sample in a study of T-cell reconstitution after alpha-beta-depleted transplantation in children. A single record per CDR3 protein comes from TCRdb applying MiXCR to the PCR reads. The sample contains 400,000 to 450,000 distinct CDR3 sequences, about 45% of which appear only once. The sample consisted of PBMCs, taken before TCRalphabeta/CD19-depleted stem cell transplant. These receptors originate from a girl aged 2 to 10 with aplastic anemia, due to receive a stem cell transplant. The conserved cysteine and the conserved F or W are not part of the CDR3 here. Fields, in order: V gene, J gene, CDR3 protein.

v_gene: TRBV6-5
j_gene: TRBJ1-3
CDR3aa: ASSYDTVSGNTIY

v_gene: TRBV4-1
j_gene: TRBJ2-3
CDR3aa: ASSQAVGQPERRTDTQY

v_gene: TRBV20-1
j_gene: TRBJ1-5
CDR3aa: SARTGGIDQPQH

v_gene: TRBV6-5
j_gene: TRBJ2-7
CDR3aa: ASSFAGNPREQY

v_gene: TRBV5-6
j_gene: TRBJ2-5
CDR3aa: ASSWDAETQY

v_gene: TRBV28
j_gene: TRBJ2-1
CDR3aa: ASSFISGRGSYNEQF

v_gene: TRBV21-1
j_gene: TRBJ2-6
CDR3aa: ASNGGTGTSGANVLT

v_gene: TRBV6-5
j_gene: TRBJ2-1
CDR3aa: ASSYRALAGGDHNEQF

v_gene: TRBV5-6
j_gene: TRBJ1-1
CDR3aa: ASSFDRNTEAF

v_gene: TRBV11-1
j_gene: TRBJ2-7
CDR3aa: ASSLKLAGGRRTYEQY

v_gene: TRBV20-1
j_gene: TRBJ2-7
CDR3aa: SAQTSLSYEQY

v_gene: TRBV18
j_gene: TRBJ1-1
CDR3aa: ASSPLGQGTEAF

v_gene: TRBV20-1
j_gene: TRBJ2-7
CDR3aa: SIKRDYEQY

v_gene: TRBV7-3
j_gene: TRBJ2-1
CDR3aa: ASSLSSSGRNNEQF

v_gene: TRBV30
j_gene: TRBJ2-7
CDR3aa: ASSGRASYEQY

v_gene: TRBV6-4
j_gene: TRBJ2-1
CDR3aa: ASSDSGASSYNEQF

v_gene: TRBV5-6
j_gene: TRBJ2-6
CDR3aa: ASRLQGSGANVLT

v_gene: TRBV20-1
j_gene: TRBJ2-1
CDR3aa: SARIAGTSSYNEQF

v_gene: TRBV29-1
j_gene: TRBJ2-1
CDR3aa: SVEKSDPYNEQF

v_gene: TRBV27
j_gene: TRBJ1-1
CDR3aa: ASSSPLQRGWLDTEAF

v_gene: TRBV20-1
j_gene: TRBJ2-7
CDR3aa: SATRPSYEQY

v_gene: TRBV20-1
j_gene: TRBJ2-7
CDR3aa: SARNSGLFYEQY

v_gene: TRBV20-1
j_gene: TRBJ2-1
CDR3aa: SAPGLPQGVDEQF

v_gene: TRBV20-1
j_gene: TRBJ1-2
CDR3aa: SARTGTHYGYT

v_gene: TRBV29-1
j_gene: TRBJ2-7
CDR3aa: SVIPQGYEQY

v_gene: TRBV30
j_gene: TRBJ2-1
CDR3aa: AWSLSGSYNEQF

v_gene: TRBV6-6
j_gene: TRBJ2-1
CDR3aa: ASSSLTSDEQF

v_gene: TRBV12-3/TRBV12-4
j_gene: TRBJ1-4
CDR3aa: ASSLDRPGPRGNEKLF

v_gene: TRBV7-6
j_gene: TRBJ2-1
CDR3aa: ASSLTEGNEHF

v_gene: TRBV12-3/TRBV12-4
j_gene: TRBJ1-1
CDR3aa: ASRGRAEAF

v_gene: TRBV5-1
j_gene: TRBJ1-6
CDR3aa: ASGLSGDSPLH

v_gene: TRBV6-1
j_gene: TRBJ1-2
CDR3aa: ASSPIDRGLGNYGYT

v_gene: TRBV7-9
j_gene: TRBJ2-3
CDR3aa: ASSRTYPSTDTQY

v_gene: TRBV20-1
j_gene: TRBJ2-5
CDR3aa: SASRPSSETQY

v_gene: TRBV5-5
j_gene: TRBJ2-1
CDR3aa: ASSFNSGLAPEQF

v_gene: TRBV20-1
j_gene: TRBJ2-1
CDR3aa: SAPISGRHYNEQF

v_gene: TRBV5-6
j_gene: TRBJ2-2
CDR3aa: ASSLSGRILDTGELF

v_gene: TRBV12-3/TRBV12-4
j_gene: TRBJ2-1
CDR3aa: ASSTLSRNEQF

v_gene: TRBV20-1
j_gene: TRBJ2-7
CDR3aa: SARPGQGRYEQY

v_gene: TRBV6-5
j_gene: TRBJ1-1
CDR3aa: ASTNGRGQAF

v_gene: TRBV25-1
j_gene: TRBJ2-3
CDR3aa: ASSQGGSGDTQY

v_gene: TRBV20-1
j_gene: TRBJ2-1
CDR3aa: SANSGGLGINEQF

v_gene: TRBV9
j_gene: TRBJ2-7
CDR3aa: ASSVGVPSYEQY

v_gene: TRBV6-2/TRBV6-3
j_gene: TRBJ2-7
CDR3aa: ASGAYEQY

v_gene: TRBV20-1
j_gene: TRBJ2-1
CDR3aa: SATRARLAGGSYYNEQF

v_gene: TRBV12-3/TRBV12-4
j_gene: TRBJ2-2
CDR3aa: ASTPRGSGELF

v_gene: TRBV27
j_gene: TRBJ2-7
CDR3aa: ASTRPGRPGEQY

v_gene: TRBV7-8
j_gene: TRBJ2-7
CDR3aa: ASSAGPRGEQY

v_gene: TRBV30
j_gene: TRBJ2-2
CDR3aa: AWSSGQGNTGELF

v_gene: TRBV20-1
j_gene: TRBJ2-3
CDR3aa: SARDIGDTQY

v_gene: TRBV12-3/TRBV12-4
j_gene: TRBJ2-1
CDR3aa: ASRVPGLLPDEQF

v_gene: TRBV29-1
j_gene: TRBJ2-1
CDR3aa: SVERGGEQF

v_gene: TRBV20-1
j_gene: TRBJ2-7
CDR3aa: SAREKGLAGGTYEQY

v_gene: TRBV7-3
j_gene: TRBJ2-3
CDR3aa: ASSHLRGAADTQY

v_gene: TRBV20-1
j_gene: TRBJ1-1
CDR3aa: SARGGSDTEAF

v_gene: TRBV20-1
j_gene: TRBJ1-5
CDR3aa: SATGAQPQH

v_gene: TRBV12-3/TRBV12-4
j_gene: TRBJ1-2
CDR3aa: ASSVRGVKSNYGYT

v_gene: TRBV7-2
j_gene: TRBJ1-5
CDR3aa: ASSSQGHSNQPQH

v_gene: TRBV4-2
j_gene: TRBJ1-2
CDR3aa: ASSLVGQGWDYGYT